This is a list of T cell receptor beta chains from one sample in a study of graft-versus-host responses after intestinal transplantation. The protocol was immunoSEQ multiplex PCR, while the TCRdb copy is restricted to in-frame clones and leaves out a portion. Among 45,000 or so clones listed, around nine tenths were seen once. The specimen was PBMCs, collected 524 days after transplant. These receptors originate from a human patient who received an intestinal transplant, so some T cells may come from the graft donor. The CDR3 runs from the conserved cysteine through the conserved F or W. A D gene is named only where the DNA matches it firmly. Part of the rows lack a size; the others show once, few, many or a class for expanded clones.

V gene	J gene	clone size	D gene	CDR3 protein	CDR3 DNA
TRBV9	TRBJ1-2	NA	NA	CASSVGGPQANYGYTF	TGTGCCAGCAGCGTAGGGGGACCCCAAGCTAACTATGGCTACACCTTC
TRBV4-3	TRBJ1-5	NA	NA	CASSQGSVNQPQHF	TGCGCCAGCAGCCAAGGCTCAGTCAATCAGCCCCAGCATTTT
TRBV7-2	TRBJ1-1	NA	NA	CASSPRGVGAFF	TGTGCCAGCAGCCCCAGAGGGGTGGGAGCTTTCTTT
TRBV10-2	TRBJ1-2	NA	NA	CASSETGYNYGYTF	TGCGCCAGCAGTGAGACAGGGTATAACTATGGCTACACCTTC
TRBV10-2	TRBJ1-4	once	NA	CASSKDIPGWTNEKLFF	TGCGCCAGCAGTAAGGACATTCCTGGCTGGACTAATGAAAAACTGTTTTTT
TRBV9	TRBJ2-7	NA	NA	CASSVEAGAQLNYEQYF	TGTGCCAGCAGCGTAGAGGCTGGGGCGCAGTTAAATTACGAGCAGTACTTC
TRBV6-5	TRBJ1-2	NA	NA	CASSYGDIYGYTF	TGTGCCAGCAGTTACGGGGACATCTATGGCTACACCTTC
TRBV5-1	TRBJ1-2	NA	NA	CASSGAISGGYTF	TGCGCCAGCAGCGGGGCGATCTCGGGTGGCTACACCTTC
TRBV7-8	TRBJ2-7	NA	TRBD2	CGSSGREMGYEQYF	TGTGGCTCTAGCGGGAGGGAAATGGGCTACGAGCAGTACTTC
TRBV10-2	TRBJ1-2	once	NA	CASSEMGASFYGYTF	TGCGCCAGCAGTGAGATGGGGGCGAGTTTCTATGGCTACACCTTC
TRBV27	TRBJ2-1	NA	TRBD2	CASSRTSGEQFF	TGTGCCAGCAGTCGGACTAGCGGGGAGCAGTTCTTC
TRBV5-8	TRBJ2-7	NA	TRBD2	CASSWGLAGPYYEQYF	TGTGCCAGCAGCTGGGGACTAGCGGGACCTTACTACGAGCAGTACTTC
TRBV7-9	TRBJ2-1	once	NA	CASSLVGEQFF	TGTGCCAGCAGCTTAGTTGGGGAGCAGTTCTTC
TRBV28	TRBJ2-5	NA	NA	CASSLRRPMGETQYF	TGTGCCAGCAGTTTACGACGGCCCATGGGAGAGACCCAGTACTTC
TRBV7-2	TRBJ1-2	NA	NA	CASSRGQVYGYTF	TGTGCCAGCAGCCGTGGACAAGTTTATGGCTACACCTTC
TRBV6-4	TRBJ1-1	once	NA	CASRNTGRLNTEAFF	TGTGCCAGCAGAAACACCGGACGGCTGAACACTGAAGCTTTCTTT
TRBV30	TRBJ2-7	NA	NA	CAWSVRTGSYEQYF	TGTGCCTGGAGTGTACGAACAGGATCCTACGAGCAGTACTTC
TRBV27	TRBJ2-1	NA	TRBD1	CASSFVLVGTENNEQFF	TGTGCCAGCAGTTTCGTTCTCGTCGGGACAGAGAACAATGAGCAGTTCTTC
TRBV9	TRBJ2-5	NA	TRBD2	CASSVTGTSGTETQYF	TGTGCCAGCAGCGTAACAGGGACTAGCGGGACTGAGACCCAGTACTTC
TRBV10-3	TRBJ2-3	NA	TRBD2	CAISESWTGTSGVPDTQYF	TGTGCCATCAGTGAGAGTTGGACAGGGACTAGCGGGGTCCCAGATACGCAGTATTTT
TRBV7-3	TRBJ2-7	NA	TRBD1	CASSQGQGSYEQYF	TGTGCCAGCAGCCAGGGACAGGGATCCTACGAGCAGTACTTC
TRBV30	TRBJ2-1	once	NA	CAWVGDSLRIGNEQFF	TGTGCCTGGGTTGGGGACTCCCTCCGAATTGGCAATGAGCAGTTCTTC
TRBV7-3	TRBJ2-1	few	NA	CASSTTRADEQFF	TGTGCCAGCAGCACCACTAGAGCGGATGAGCAGTTCTTC
TRBV19	TRBJ2-3	NA	NA	CASSLRDTYTDTQYF	TGTGCCAGTAGTCTCCGGGACACTTACACAGATACGCAGTATTTT
TRBV6-5	TRBJ1-5	NA	TRBD1	CASSGTGNNQPQHF	TGTGCCAGCAGCGGGACAGGGAACAATCAGCCCCAGCATTTT